These 18 T cell receptor beta chains share one sample of origin, sequenced in a study of cytomegalovirus exposure and HLA in healthy donors. PCR primers comprised 60 Vbeta and 13 Jbeta primers. Method: immunoSEQ multiplex PCR; TCRdb's copy keeps in-frame clones and lacks some. This sample yields 150,000 to 200,000 clones, of which 68% are seen a single time; approximately 1.5% belongs to the top ten. The material sequenced was PBMCs. These receptors all come from a man aged 50 to 60 in good health and CMV-seronegative.

The V call is TRBV5-8, the J call TRBJ2-3; 16 bases are shared with TRBD2. J lost 2 bases, V lost 2 bases, and 5 bases had no gene match. Germline V CDR1 and CDR2: SGHTS, YDEGEE. The CDR3 is 18 amino acids. CDR3 region: CASSFAGTSGGVTDTQYF. In nucleotides, the CDR3 is TGTGCCAGCAGCTTTGCCGGGACTAGCGGGGGGGTCACAGATACGCAGTATTTT.

J is TRBJ1-3 and V is TRBV19; the match to TRBD1 covers 7 bases. This CDR3 spans 15 amino acids. Germline assignment: CDR1 LNHDA and CDR2 SQIVND (reference sequence). V dropped 5 bases and J dropped 0; count of bases not matched to a gene: 4. The CDR3 loop reads CASSRTGSSGNTIYF. CDR3 bases: TGTGCCAGTAGTCGGACAGGATCCTCTGGAAACACCATATATTTT.

The J gene is TRBJ1-1, the V gene TRBV19, with 8 bases aligning to TRBD1. Germline CDR1 reads LNHDA; CDR2 reads SQIVND (reference sequence). The CDR3 runs to 16 residues. Germline trimming cut 5 bases from V and 1 base from J; bases unmatched to any gene: 9. DNA for the CDR3: TGTGCCAGTAGTTCGACAGGGGATATAGGGAACACTGAAGCTTTCTTT. Translation gives CASSSTGDIGNTEAFF.

The sample holds a few counts of this clone. This chain joins TRBV2 and TRBJ1-2; the D is unclear. CDR1 is SNHLY, CDR2 FYNNEI, per germline. There are 16 residues in the CDR3. The V end was cut by 4 bases, the J end by 2 bases, with 17 bases between. CDR3 region: CASSGPPTVPNYGYTF. CDR3 in DNA: TGTGCCAGCAGTGGCCCCCCCACGGTGCCCAACTATGGCTACACCTTC.

In this sample, this clone turned up once. The chain links TRBV9 to TRBJ2-7; TRBD1 aligns across 11 bases. The CDR3 has 14 amino acids. CDR1 is SGDLS and CDR2 is YYNGEE in the germline V gene. Losses at the gene ends were 3 bases for V and 6 bases for J; bases not matched to a gene: 5. In DNA, the CDR3 is TGTGCCAGCAGCGCAACCGGGACAGGGGGCGAGCAGTACTTC. Amino acids: CASSATGTGGEQYF.

V usage is TRBV19 and J usage is TRBJ1-4; 8 bases fit TRBD1. V was pared by 8 bases and J by 8 bases, with 10 bases of the junction left unmatched. The length of the CDR3 is 14 residues. Germline V gives CDR1 LNHDA, CDR2 SQIVND (reference sequence). The CDR3 DNA sequence: TGTGCCAGTGGACAGGGAAGGCTCGGGGAAAAACTGTTTTTT. This encodes CASGQGRLGEKLFF.

The CDR3 DNA follows: TGTGCCAGTAGTATAAGTCGCCCATCCGCGGACTATGGCTACACCTTC. Amino acids: CASSISRPSADYGYTF. The chain recombines TRBV19 with TRBJ1-2; the D is unclear. V shed 2 bases and J shed 3 bases, with 16 bases lying between them. The CDR3 sequence is 16 residues long. Per the germline V gene, CDR1 is LNHDA and CDR2 is SQIVND (reference sequence).

This clone has more than one count but fewer than ten. J is TRBJ1-1 and V is TRBV6-5; D call uncertain. Between the trimmed V and J ends, which lost 6 bases and 1 base, there was a span of 9 bases. Germline V gives CDR1 MNHEY, CDR2 SVGAGI. This CDR3 has 13 amino acids. In DNA, the CDR3 is TGTGCCAGCAGACAGACCCAGAACACTGAAGCTTTCTTT. Amino acid sequence: CASRQTQNTEAFF.

This chain joins TRBV5-1 and TRBJ2-5; 7 nucleotides match TRBD1. This CDR3 is built from 15 residues. CDR1 is SGHRS and CDR2 is YFSETQ in the germline V gene. V dropped 1 base and J dropped 5; count of bases not matched to a gene: 8. The chain's CDR3 is CASSLSTGDWETQYF. DNA for the CDR3: TGCGCCAGCAGCTTGAGCACAGGGGATTGGGAGACCCAGTACTTC.

The J gene is TRBJ2-7, the V gene TRBV21-1; TRBD1 is taken as the D call from the table, unchecked against the DNA. TRBV21-1 is a pseudogene locus. This CDR3 is 16 amino acids long. The CDR3 loop reads CASSQTFTGLPGEQYF. The DNA for the CDR3 is TGTGCCAGCAGCCAGACCTTTACAGGGCTCCCCGGAGAGCAGTACTTC.

A few counts support this clone. This chain links TRBV6-1 with TRBJ1-1, with 8 bases aligning to TRBD1. The CDR3 is made up of 13 amino acids. The germline CDR1 and CDR2 sequences are MNHNS and SASEGT. V shed 7 bases, J shed 1 base, and the junction held 2 bases outside the gene matches. CDR3 DNA sequence: TGTGCCAGCAAAGGACAGGGGAACACTGAAGCTTTCTTT. This sequence encodes CASKGQGNTEAFF.

J is TRBJ1-6 and V is TRBV10-3, with 7 nucleotides matching TRBD1. This CDR3 has 16 residues. The J segment lost 0 bases and the V segment lost 4 bases, leaving 3 bases of the junction unmatched. Germline V CDR1 and CDR2: ENHRY, SYGVKD. CDR3 loop: CAISVQGISYNSPLHF. Here the CDR3 DNA reads TGTGCCATCAGTGTACAGGGGATCTCCTATAATTCACCCCTCCACTTT.

V gene TRBV5-4 combines with J gene TRBJ2-3; 12 bases line up with TRBD2. Losses at the gene ends were 3 bases for V and 5 bases for J; bases not matched to a gene: 10. The CDR3 covers 17 residues. From germline, CDR1 is SGHNT and CDR2 YYREEE (reference sequence). The CDR3 nucleotides read TGTGCCAGCAGCTACCACACTAGCGGGGGGTCTGGAGATACGCAGTATTTT. Translating it yields CASSYHTSGGSGDTQYF.

This sequence joins TRBV5-5 and TRBJ1-6; TRBD1 matches at 10 bases. CDR1 is SGHKS, CDR2 YYEKEE, per germline (reference sequence). The CDR3 consists of 18 residues. Trimming at V came to 4 bases and at J to 6 bases, leaving 13 bases not matched to a gene. The CDR3 reads CASSARSTGTGVNSPLHF. The CDR3 nucleotides are TGTGCCAGCAGCGCACGTAGTACCGGGACAGGGGTTAATTCACCCCTCCACTTT.

This clone has only a few counts. V is TRBV6-5 and J is TRBJ1-1; a possible D gene is TRBD1 (5 bases). CDR3 length: 13 amino acids. Trimming shortened V by 5 bases and J by 5 bases, and 12 bases separated the two germline ends. CDR1 is MNHEY and CDR2 is SVGAGI in the germline V gene. The CDR3 sequence is CASSNLEGTEAFF. The CDR3 DNA reads as TGTGCCAGCAGTAATTTGGAGGGGACTGAAGCTTTCTTT.

The chain is built from TRBV5-1 and TRBJ2-3, with TRBD1 matching over 10 bases. Germline V CDR1 and CDR2: SGHRS, YFSETQ. This CDR3 is 15 amino acids long. V lost 0 bases and J lost 4; bases outside the gene matches: 2. The CDR3 here is CASSLDGTGADTQYF. CDR3 sequence (DNA): TGCGCCAGCAGCTTGGATGGGACAGGGGCAGATACGCAGTATTTT.

The V call is TRBV6-4, the J call TRBJ1-1; a weak D match, TRBD1 (5 bases). The V gene lost 5 bases and the J gene lost 1 base, with 8 bases spanning the gap. Per the germline V gene, CDR1 is MRHNA and CDR2 is SNTAGT. The CDR3 spans 13 residues. The CDR3 region has the DNA TGTGCCAGCAGTCGTGACAGGAACACTGAAGCTTTCTTT. It codes for CASSRDRNTEAFF.

The chain is built from TRBV4-3 and TRBJ2-7, with D perhaps TRBD2 (7 bases). The CDR3 covers 16 residues. The V gene lost 3 bases and the J gene lost 5 bases, with 20 bases spanning the gap. In germline, CDR1 is LGHNA, CDR2 YSLEER. The CDR3 nucleotides read TGCGCCAGCAGCCAGGACGAGGGGGGGACCGCGGACGAGCAGTACTTC. It codes for CASSQDEGGTADEQYF.